Listed here are 2 T cell receptor beta chains from one sample, sequenced in a study of cytomegalovirus exposure and HLA in healthy donors. The study ran its PCR with 60 Vbeta and 13 Jbeta primers. TCRdb keeps only in-frame clones here, not all; method: immunoSEQ multiplex PCR. This table has around 210,000 clones, approximately 78% appearing once. The source material was PBMCs. These receptors came from a woman aged 40 to 50 in good health and CMV-seronegative.

This chain joins TRBV19 and TRBJ2-3, with TRBD2 identical over 9 bases. The CDR3 consists of 15 residues. The J segment lost 3 bases and the V segment lost 1 base, leaving 2 bases of the junction unmatched. Germline CDR1 and CDR2: LNHDA and SQIVND (reference sequence). CDR3 sequence (DNA): TGTGCCAGTAGTATAGGCGGGAGGGTTACAGATACGCAGTATTTT. Translation: CASSIGGRVTDTQYF.

The chain is built from TRBV19 and TRBJ1-5; TRBD1 is a possible D gene (6 bases). Trimming took 6 bases from V and 2 from J, leaving 14 bases between them. The CDR3 consists of 15 residues. CDR1 and CDR2 (germline): LNHDA, SQIVND (reference sequence). The CDR3 reads CASRSGGRGNQPQHF. The CDR3 DNA sequence: TGTGCCAGTAGATCGGGGGGCAGGGGCAATCAGCCCCAGCATTTT. The entire variable domain, with the rest obtained from reference TRBV19 and TRBJ1-5, is as follows: DGGITQSPKYLFRKEGQNVTLSCEQNLNHDAMYWYRQDPGQGLRLIYYSQIVNDFQKGDIAEGYSVSREKKESFPLTVTSAQKNPTAFYLCASRSGGRGNQPQHFGDGTRLSIL.